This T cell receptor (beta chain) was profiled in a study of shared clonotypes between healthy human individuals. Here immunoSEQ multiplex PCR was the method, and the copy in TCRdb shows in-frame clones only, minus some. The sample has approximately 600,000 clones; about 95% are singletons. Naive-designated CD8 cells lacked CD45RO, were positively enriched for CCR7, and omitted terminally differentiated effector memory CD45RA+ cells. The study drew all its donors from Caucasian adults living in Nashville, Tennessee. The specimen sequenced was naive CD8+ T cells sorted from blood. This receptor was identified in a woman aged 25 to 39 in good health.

CDR3 sequence: CASSPKDRGLNGYTF. The CDR3 region has the DNA TGTGCCAGCAGCCCGAAGGACAGGGGGCTTAATGGCTACACCTTC. J is TRBJ1-2 and V is TRBV13; TRBD1 matches 11 bases. Germline lookup yields CDR1 PRHDT and CDR2 FYEKMQ (reference sequence). Losses at the gene ends were 5 bases for V and 6 bases for J; bases not matched to a gene: 8. The CDR3 length is 15 residues.